This TCR beta chain was identified in a study of shared clonotypes between healthy human individuals (dated by TCRdb to the early 2020s). Background for the entire study: The cohort included a few men and a couple of women between 18 and 49 years of age. Per donor, three plates each were used for CD4 naive and CD4 memory, two for CD8 naive, and one for CD8 memory. The study deeply sequenced blood TCR repertoires of several healthy adults to estimate repertoire size and the extent of clonotype sharing between individuals. Libraries were prepared and TCR repertoires were sequenced by different laboratories using diverse techniques, in order to increase sequencing depth and limit assay-specific biases. Each donor's leukapheresis produced roughly between roughly 0.94 and 9.5 billion PBMCs. Overall study results and their limits: Compared with non-shared clonotypes, the clonotypes found in all four sorted-subset donors had higher generation probabilities. Sampling was restricted to blood, and TCR repertoires in tissue are likely to differ from TCR repertoires in blood. Larger estimated clonotype richness was generally found for naive subsets than for memory subsets. When a few donors were compared, the shared fraction of clonotypes was approximately 5% for naive CD4, approximately 3.5% for naive CD8, about 2.4% for memory CD4, and about 0.36% for memory CD8. Rarefaction of sorted-subset datasets indicated incomplete sequencing despite the large sequencing depth. Because the study included a small number of donors, the genetic and exposure-history diversity represented was limited. Based on pairwise subsampling, the degree of clonotype sharing among donors was expected to be affected by sequencing depth.

As for this clone: Its binding antigen is unknown. No per-base quality is available; no much larger clone lies one base away.

TCR CDR3 regions were amplified from genomic DNA by multiplex PCR using the deep immunoSEQ assay. Extracted genomic DNA from each cell subset was spread evenly across all wells of several immunoSEQ 96-well plates, with each plate serving as a replicate. For sorted subsets, about 200 ng genomic DNA, equal to about 30,000 T cell genomes, was loaded into each replicate PCR. The purified libraries were quantified using a Qubit 3.0 fluorometer, sized with a Bioanalyzer 2100, and then quantified again using the KAPA Library Quantification kit. Every immunoSEQ 96-well plate was sequenced on a separate single-read 150-cycle Illumina NextSeq 550 flow cell. In the paper's pipeline: The immunoSEQ output contained only junctional sequences without quality scores, so filtering could not match that applied to full-length reads. To assign V/J genes and CDR3, sequences were annotated against IMGT germline references using PyIR, a Python wrapper for IgBLAST v1.9. Reads with weak V/J assignments (E-value above 1e-6), missing CDR3, stop codons, out-of-frame junctions, or ambiguous translated residues were removed. V3J clonotypes were defined as sequences sharing the same inferred V gene, J gene, and CDR3 amino acid sequence. To compute the percentage overlap between repertoires, the number of shared unique clonotypes was divided by the size of the smaller repertoire. Three approaches were used to assess repertoire richness: RTK rarefaction, the Chao1 estimator, and Recon v2.1 estimates of unobserved clonotypes. For all TCRbeta clonotypes obtained by the gDNA method from several donors, generation probabilities were computed with OLGA. In its TCRdb copy, this immuneACCESS table keeps in-frame sequences only and misses some clones. Where compared with another copy, unresolved V genes explain less than half of these, and the others have no known cause. The V and J calls and the clone size are those of that table, but D and trimming were determined from the DNA. For this sample there are some 2,400,000 clones; approximately 94% appear just once. The ten largest clones represent less than 0.15% of the sample.

The donors were healthy, HIV-negative adults with no recently reported acute infections or vaccinations. All donors were Caucasian adults living in Nashville, Tennessee, USA. CD4+ T cells were enriched by magnetic negative selection; naive cells were then positively selected on CD45RA, and the negative fraction formed the memory subset. Blood was obtained by leukapheresis, after which PBMCs were separated by Ficoll-Histopaque density gradient centrifugation and cryopreserved in liquid nitrogen vapor phase. Analytical flow cytometry was used to check the purity and quantity of every magnetically sorted T cell population. Each sorted fraction had its genomic DNA isolated and then quantified by UV absorbance on a Nanodrop 2000c. Spanning cysteine to phenylalanine, the CDR3 consists of 14 amino acids. Only CDR3 DNA is held: 42 bases, read in frame from base 1. CDR1 and CDR2 are drawn from the germline V gene (reference sequence): WNHNN, SYGVQD. Here V drops 6 bases and J drops 11 bases, and the junction holds 9 bases not matched to any gene.

Rearrangement joined TRBV10-1 to TRBJ2-3; TRBD2 fits 12 bases in the junction. Sequencing was carried out using naive CD4+ T cells sorted from blood. This specimen's cell subset or site label, interpreted: CD45RA+ positively selected. This TCR derives from a young man in good health. In nucleotides, the sequence is TGCGCCAGCAGCCCGGGACTAGCGGGCCTCAGGCAGTATTTT. Translated, this is CASSPGLAGLRQYF.